This T cell receptor (beta chain) is drawn from a study of T cell responses to AZD1222 COVID-19 vaccine. Study as a whole: Whether given at about 4 or about 12 weeks, second doses were pooled. Study-wide findings and caveats: Clonal diversity was possibly underestimated; the donors were predominantly white British and more often female. Sampling that yielded the repertoires occurred only after the peak T cell response. Recipients of two AZD1222 doses showed rising Spike-specific TCR breadth and depth.

On this clone: The antigen is not known.

Method: immunoSEQ multiplex PCR; TCRdb's copy keeps in-frame clones and lacks some. This table has 95,000 to 150,000 clones, around 89% appearing once. V lost 0 bases and J lost 0, with 13 bases in between. CDR3 size: 18 residues. Germline V lookup: CDR1 SGHRS, CDR2 YFSETQ. The chain links TRBV5-1 to TRBJ2-6; D may be TRBD1 or TRBD2 (6 bases each). The source was peripheral blood, collected on day 0 of AZD1222 vaccination. This TCR was recovered from an adult in good health. The CDR3 spells CASSLAGAQGSGANVLTF. As DNA, the CDR3 is TGCGCCAGCAGCTTGGCGGGGGCCCAAGGCTCTGGGGCCAACGTCCTGACTTTC.